This section outlines one T cell receptor beta chain sequence together with its context. The antigen remains undetermined. This specimen belongs to a study of T-cell memory formation after mild COVID-19. General study points: Pre-infection memory showed some responding clones, and this suggested that cross-reactive memory joined.

Germline assignment: CDR1 SQVTM and CDR2 ANQGSEA. This CDR3 region has 12 residues. V dropped 6 bases and J dropped 9 bases, with 14 bases sitting between them. cDNA libraries for TCR alpha and TCR beta, carrying sample barcodes and UMIs, came from 5'RACE with constant-segment primers. MiXCR was run by TCRdb on the 5' RACE reads, yielding one entry per CDR3 protein. This table has a few hundred thousand distinct CDR3 sequences, around 15% appearing once. The chain joins TRBV29-1 to TRBJ2-2, with D tentatively TRBD2 (6 bases). The sample consisted of PBMCs or a T cell subset sorted from them (not recorded which). The clonotype was recovered from a man between 18 and 35 years old who had mild COVID-19 (a few samples of this study predate the infection). Cell type and time point are not known. The CDR3 sequence is CSVQRGVRELFF. In nucleotides, the CDR3 is TGCAGCGTGCAACGCGGGGTCCGGGAGCTGTTTTTT.